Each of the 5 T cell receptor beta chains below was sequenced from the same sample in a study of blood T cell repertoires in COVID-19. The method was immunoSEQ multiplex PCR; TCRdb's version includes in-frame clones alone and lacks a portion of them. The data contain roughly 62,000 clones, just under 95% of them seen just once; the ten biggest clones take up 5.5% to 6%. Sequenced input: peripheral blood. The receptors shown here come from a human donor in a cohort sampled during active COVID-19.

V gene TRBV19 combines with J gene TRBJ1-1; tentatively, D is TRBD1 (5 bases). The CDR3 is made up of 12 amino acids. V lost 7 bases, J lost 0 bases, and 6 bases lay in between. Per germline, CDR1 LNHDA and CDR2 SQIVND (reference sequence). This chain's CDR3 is CASTGMNTEAFF. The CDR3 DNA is TGTGCCAGTACAGGGATGAACACTGAAGCTTTCTTT.

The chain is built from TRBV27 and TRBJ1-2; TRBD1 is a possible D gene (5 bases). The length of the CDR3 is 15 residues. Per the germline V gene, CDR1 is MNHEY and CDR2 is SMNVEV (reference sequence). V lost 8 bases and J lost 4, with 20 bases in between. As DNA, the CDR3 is TGTGCCAGCTGCCCCCTGACAGCCGACCCCTATGGCTACACCTTC. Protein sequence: CASCPLTADPYGYTF.

Written as DNA, the CDR3 is TGCAGTGCTCGTGAAACTAGCGGGAGCTCCTACAATGAGCAGTTCTTC. Translated: CSARETSGSSYNEQFF. The genes are TRBV20-1 and TRBJ2-1; 11 bases align to TRBD2. Germline CDR1 DFQATT, CDR2 SNEGSKA (reference sequence). The V and J ends lost 5 bases and 0 bases, in that order; junction bases with no gene match: 6. This CDR3 has 16 amino acids.

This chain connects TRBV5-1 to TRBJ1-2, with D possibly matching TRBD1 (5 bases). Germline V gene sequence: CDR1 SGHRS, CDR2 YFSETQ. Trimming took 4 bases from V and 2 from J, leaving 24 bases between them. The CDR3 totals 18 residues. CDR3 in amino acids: CASSLGPSLQGTNYGYTF. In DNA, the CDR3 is TGCGCCAGCAGCCTTGGACCGTCCCTCCAGGGAACCAACTATGGCTACACCTTC.

The CDR3 reads CASSPGASYEQYF. The CDR3, as DNA: TGTGCCAGCTCACCGGGGGCCTCCTACGAGCAGTACTTC. The gene calls are TRBV18 and TRBJ2-7, with a weak D call TRBD1 (6 bases). From germline, CDR1 is KGHSH and CDR2 LQKENI. The CDR3 totals 13 residues. Trimming removed 3 bases from V and 0 bases from J, with 6 bases in between.